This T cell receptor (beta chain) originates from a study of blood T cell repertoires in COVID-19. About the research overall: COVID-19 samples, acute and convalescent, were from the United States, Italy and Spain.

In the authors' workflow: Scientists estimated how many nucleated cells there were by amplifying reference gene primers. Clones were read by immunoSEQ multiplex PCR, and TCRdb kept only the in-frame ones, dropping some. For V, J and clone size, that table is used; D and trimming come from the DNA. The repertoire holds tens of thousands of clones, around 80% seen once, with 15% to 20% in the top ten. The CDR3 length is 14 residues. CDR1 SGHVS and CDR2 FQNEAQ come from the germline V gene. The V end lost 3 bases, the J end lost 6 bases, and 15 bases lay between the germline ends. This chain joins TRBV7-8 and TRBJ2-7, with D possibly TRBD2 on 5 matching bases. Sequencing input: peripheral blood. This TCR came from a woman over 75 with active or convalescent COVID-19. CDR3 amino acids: CASSFGRTTFEQYF. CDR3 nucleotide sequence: TGTGCCAGCAGCTTTGGGAGAACCACTTTCGAGCAGTACTTC.